Below, 29 T cell receptor beta chains from the same sample are listed, as sequenced in a study of T-cell memory formation after mild COVID-19. One entry per CDR3 protein, called by TCRdb with MiXCR from the 5' RACE reads. The top ten clones hold more than 8% of a sample with around 470,000 distinct CDR3 sequences, over 15% of them seen once. Sample: PBMCs or a T cell subset sorted from them (not recorded which). These receptors were collected from an adult woman who had mild COVID-19 (a few samples of this study predate the infection). Cell type and time point are not known.

The chain links TRBV5-5 to TRBJ2-7, with 8 bases lining up with TRBD1. V dropped 0 bases and J dropped 6; count of bases not matched to a gene: 5. Germline-derived CDR1 and CDR2 are SGHKS and YYEKEE (reference sequence). The CDR3 length is 14 residues. The CDR3 here is CASSLAQGAFEQYF. The CDR3, as DNA: TGTGCCAGCAGCTTGGCCCAGGGGGCGTTCGAGCAGTACTTC.

The chain links TRBV12-3 or TRBV12-4 to TRBJ2-3; 7 nucleotides agree with TRBD2. This CDR3 is built from 15 residues. V lost 6 bases, J lost 0 bases, and 6 bases stayed unmatched. CDR3 protein: CASRPRTSSTDTQYF. As DNA, the CDR3 is TGTGCCAGCAGACCACGGACTAGTAGCACAGATACGCAGTATTTT.

This clonotype came up a few times. The chain employs TRBV10-3 and TRBJ1-5; 7 bases match TRBD1. Germline assignment: CDR1 ENHRY and CDR2 SYGVKD. The CDR3 has 13 residues. V shed 10 bases, J shed 4 bases, and the junction held 7 bases outside the gene matches. The CDR3 is CATWTGRNQPQHF. The DNA for the CDR3 is TGTGCCACGTGGACAGGTCGGAATCAGCCCCAGCATTTT.

There are a few counts of this clonotype. V is TRBV4-2 and J is TRBJ2-7; D is perhaps TRBD2 (7 bases). Trimming left V 0 bases short and J 6 bases short, with 15 bases between. The CDR3 totals 15 residues. Germline CDR1 is LGHNA and CDR2 is YNFKEQ. CDR3 sequence reads: CASSQDRGGAREQYF. The CDR3 nucleotides are TGTGCCAGCAGCCAAGATAGGGGGGGAGCCCGCGAGCAGTACTTC.

The chain couples TRBV9 to TRBJ1-1; no clear D gene. Trimming cost V 0 bases and J 1 base, with 10 bases left between them. CDR3 length: 15 amino acids. Germline V gene data show CDR1 as SGDLS and CDR2 as YYNGEE. As DNA, the CDR3 is TGTGCCAGCAGCGTAGGGGGTCTACAGAACACTGAAGCTTTCTTT. Translating gives CASSVGGLQNTEAFF.

CDR3 amino acids: CASSQEPKGTYEQYF. The CDR3 DNA sequence: TGCGCCAGCAGCCAAGAGCCGAAGGGAACCTACGAGCAGTACTTC. The chain joins TRBV4-1 to TRBJ2-7; D is uncertain. CDR3 size: 15 residues. Per the germline V gene, CDR1 is MGHRA and CDR2 is YSYEKL. Trimming left V 0 bases short and J 2 bases short, with 11 bases between.

This clonotype came up a few times. CDR3 DNA sequence: TGCAGCGTAGTAGCGGGACAGGGTGTCACTGAAGCTTTCTTT. It translates to CSVVAGQGVTEAFF. The rearrangement links TRBV29-1 to TRBJ1-1, with 9 bases that match TRBD1. This CDR3 is built from 14 residues. The V gene end was trimmed by 6 bases and the J gene end by 4 bases; junction bases not matched to a gene: 9. The germline V gene has CDR1 SQVTM and CDR2 ANQGSEA.

The V call is TRBV12-3 or TRBV12-4, the J call TRBJ2-5; 10 positions agree with TRBD2. Germline trimming cut 5 bases from V and 5 bases from J; bases unmatched to any gene: 14. The CDR3 consists of 17 residues. The CDR3 spells CASSPSGASGSRETQYF. The CDR3 DNA is TGTGCCAGCAGTCCTAGCGGGGCTAGCGGGAGCAGGGAGACCCAGTACTTC.

The rearrangement links TRBV7-6 to TRBJ2-7; TRBD1 matches 11 bases. Germline CDR1 SGHVS, CDR2 FNYEAQ. The CDR3 has 16 amino acids. J gave up 6 bases and V 2 bases, and 9 bases lay outside the gene matches. This chain's CDR3 is CASSLSLRTGGGEQYF. The CDR3 nucleotides are TGTGCCAGCAGCTTAAGCCTTCGGACAGGGGGCGGCGAGCAGTACTTC.

V and J are TRBV11-1 and TRBJ2-1; 8 bases are shared with TRBD2. This CDR3 has 16 amino acids. Germline loops: CDR1 SGHAT, CDR2 FQDESV (reference sequence). Losses at the gene ends were 0 bases for V and 8 bases for J; bases not matched to a gene: 9. The CDR3: CASSLAAGGYVDEQFF. The CDR3 bases are TGTGCCAGCAGCTTAGCCGCGGGAGGCTATGTTGATGAGCAGTTCTTC.

The chain couples TRBV3-1 to TRBJ2-1; 7 bases fit TRBD2. From germline, CDR1 is LGHDT and CDR2 YNNKEL (reference sequence). The CDR3 length is 14 residues. Trimming took 6 bases from V and 7 from J; bases not matched to a gene: 9. Written as DNA, the CDR3 is TGTGCCAGCAGTCGTGGCGGGAGTTGGAATGAGCAGTTCTTC. Its protein is CASSRGGSWNEQFF.

There are a few counts of this clonotype. V usage is TRBV18 and J usage is TRBJ2-7; 10 bases fit TRBD1. Germline V CDR1 and CDR2: KGHSH, LQKENI. J gave up 4 bases and V 4 bases, and 7 bases lay outside the gene matches. The CDR3 has 15 amino acids. CDR3 in DNA: TGTGCCAGCTCACTACCGGGACAGGGGATGTACGAGCAGTACTTC. Protein sequence: CASSLPGQGMYEQYF.

This clonotype showed up just a few times. The CDR3 loop reads CASSPGVGQGGANYGYTF. The CDR3 DNA follows: TGCGCCAGCAGCCCCGGGGTGGGGCAGGGAGGAGCTAACTATGGCTACACCTTC. This rearrangement joins TRBV4-3 to TRBJ1-2; TRBD1 might be the D (5 bases). Germline assignment: CDR1 LGHNA and CDR2 YSLEER. Trimming removed 4 bases from V and 0 bases from J, with 21 bases in between. This CDR3 region has 18 residues.

The genes are TRBV7-6 and TRBJ2-5; 9 bases are a match to TRBD2. The junction had 8 bases not matched to a gene; V was cut back by 5 bases and J by 1 base. Per germline, CDR1 SGHVS and CDR2 FNYEAQ. This CDR3 contains 16 residues. CDR3 coding DNA: TGTGCCAGCAGCATAGAAGGCGGGGGGGCCCAAGAGACCCAGTACTTC. Its translation: CASSIEGGGAQETQYF.

This chain joins TRBV24-1 and TRBJ2-1, with 7 bases aligning to TRBD1. The germline V gene has CDR1 KGHDR and CDR2 SFDVKD. V shed 3 bases, J shed 0 bases, and the junction held 7 bases outside the gene matches. The CDR3 loop spans 17 amino acids. Here the CDR3 DNA reads TGTGCCACCAGTGATGGAGGACAGGTTAGCTCCTACAATGAGCAGTTCTTC. The encoded protein is CATSDGGQVSSYNEQFF.

This clonotype was counted once. V and J are TRBV10-3 and TRBJ2-3; 8 bases map to TRBD1. CDR3 length: 15 amino acids. The J segment lost 0 bases and the V segment lost 7 bases, leaving 6 bases of the junction unmatched. CDR1 and CDR2 from the germline V gene are ENHRY and SYGVKD. CDR3 nucleotides: TGTGCCATCACGACAGGGGCAACTAGCACAGATACGCAGTATTTT. It codes for CAITTGATSTDTQYF.

This clonotype appeared a few times. This sequence joins TRBV12-3 or TRBV12-4 and TRBJ1-3; D is perhaps TRBD1 (6 bases). Trimming took off 6 bases at V and 3 bases at J, with 6 bases between the two ends. The CDR3 length is 12 residues. In DNA form, the CDR3 reads TGTGCCAGCAGGACAGGTGGAAACACCATATATTTT. It translates to CASRTGGNTIYF.

This clonotype was observed many times. This chain connects TRBV5-5 to TRBJ2-1; the D gene is possibly TRBD2 (7 bases). The CDR3 is 18 amino acids. Trimming removed 4 bases from V and 3 bases from J, with 23 bases in between. Germline V gene data show CDR1 as SGHKS and CDR2 as YYEKEE (reference sequence). In nucleotides, the CDR3 is TGTGCCAGCAGCGGCCAAGGGGGGAGCGGGGTGGGCTACAATGAGCAGTTCTTC. It is translated as CASSGQGGSGVGYNEQFF.

This clonotype was seen ten or more times. The rearrangement joins TRBV5-1 to TRBJ2-1; D is undetermined. The germline CDR1 and CDR2 sequences are SGHRS and YFSETQ. Trimming pared 4 bases from V and 5 bases from J, leaving 10 bases between. The CDR3 runs to 13 residues. CDR3 sequence reads: CASSIGTDNEQFF. Written as DNA, the CDR3 is TGCGCCAGCAGCATCGGTACCGACAATGAGCAGTTCTTC.

V usage is TRBV6-5 and J usage is TRBJ2-7; D unresolved. Trimming took off 6 bases at V and 3 bases at J, with 6 bases between the two ends. Germline assignment: CDR1 MNHEY and CDR2 SVGAGI. This CDR3 has 11 residues. CDR3 sequence: CASRAYYEQYF. The CDR3 DNA reads as TGTGCCAGCAGGGCCTACTACGAGCAGTACTTC.

This clonotype was picked up a small number of times. The chain employs TRBV6-5 and TRBJ2-7, with unresolved D. The CDR3 has 15 residues. The V end lost 0 bases, the J end lost 3 bases, and 12 bases lay between the germline ends. The germline V gene encodes CDR1 MNHEY and CDR2 SVGAGI. CDR3 in amino acids: CASSYSVDPSYEQYF. CDR3 coding DNA: TGTGCCAGCAGTTACTCGGTGGACCCCAGCTACGAGCAGTACTTC.

This clonotype appeared a few times. This rearrangement joins TRBV7-3 to TRBJ2-3, with a weak D call TRBD2 (7 bases). Trimming cost V 1 base and J 4 bases, with 12 bases left between them. CDR1 is SGHTA and CDR2 is FQGTGA in the germline V gene. The CDR3 spans 15 residues. The CDR3 DNA reads TGTGCCAGCAGCTTAATCGGCGGGGGCGCAGATACGCAGTATTTT. Translated, it gives CASSLIGGGADTQYF.

J is TRBJ1-2 and V is TRBV12-3 or TRBV12-4; 11 bases match TRBD1. This CDR3 has 14 amino acids. The V segment lost 4 bases and the J segment 8 bases; nucleotides outside the gene matches: 6. The CDR3 DNA reads as TGTGCCAGCAGTTCGGACAGGGGGCGCGGAGGCTACACCTTC. The encoded protein is CASSSDRGRGGYTF.

V usage is TRBV6-4 and J usage is TRBJ2-1, with D maybe TRBD2 (5 bases). Trimming took 5 bases from V and 0 from J, leaving 11 bases between them. Germline CDR1 is MRHNA and CDR2 is SNTAGT. The CDR3 extends over 15 amino acids. The CDR3 reads CASSILASSYNEQFF. The CDR3 DNA is TGTGCCAGCAGTATCCTAGCCAGCTCCTACAATGAGCAGTTCTTC.

In this sample, this clonotype turned up a few times. The chain links TRBV11-3 to TRBJ2-1; D is possibly TRBD1 (5 bases). Germline assignment: CDR1 SGHNT and CDR2 YENEEA. The CDR3 is made up of 17 amino acids. V lost 1 base to trimming and J lost 0 bases, with 13 bases between them. CDR3 bases: TGTGCCAGCAGCTTAGGACAGTTTCCCAGCTCCTACAATGAGCAGTTCTTC. Its translation is CASSLGQFPSSYNEQFF.

The chain has TRBV20-1 and TRBJ2-1; D is unclear. This CDR3 is 16 amino acids long. Deletions cut 1 base from V and 8 bases from J, with 21 bases between. Germline V gene data show CDR1 as DFQATT and CDR2 as SNEGSKA (reference sequence). The CDR3, as DNA: TGCAGTGCTAGAGCCCCCTTCCTCCCCGCCGTCTATGAGCAGTTCTTC. This translates into CSARAPFLPAVYEQFF.

CDR3 region: CASSEWGGGVYEQYF. CDR3 in DNA: TGTGCCAGCAGTGAATGGGGAGGAGGCGTCTACGAGCAGTACTTC. The chain carries TRBV25-1 and TRBJ2-7; tentative D call: TRBD2 (6 bases). The V end was cut by 1 base, the J end by 3 bases, with 13 bases between. CDR3 length equals 15 residues. Germline V lookup: CDR1 MGHDK, CDR2 SYGVNS.

This clonotype was observed many times. The rearrangement joins TRBV7-9 to TRBJ2-3; 10 bases are a match to TRBD1. Germline V lookup: CDR1 SEHNR, CDR2 FQNEAQ (reference sequence). The CDR3 runs to 17 residues. Germline trimming cut 2 bases from V and 2 bases from J; bases unmatched to any gene: 7. CDR3 amino acids: CASSLPTGTGVTDTQYF. For the CDR3, the DNA is TGTGCCAGCAGCTTACCTACAGGGACAGGGGTCACAGATACGCAGTATTTT.

This clonotype was observed a few times. J is TRBJ2-1 and V is TRBV5-1; TRBD1 agrees at 9 bases. This CDR3 region has 12 residues. Germline V gene data show CDR1 as SGHRS and CDR2 as YFSETQ. The V and J ends lost 4 bases and 10 bases, in that order; junction bases with no gene match: 3. The CDR3 DNA reads TGCGCCAGCAGCGCGACAGGGGGAGAGCAGTTCTTC. Translated: CASSATGGEQFF.